This entry lists 4 T cell receptor beta chains sequenced from one sample in a study of post-analysis software for immune sequencing data. Incorporated into the TCR beta cDNA libraries were unique molecular identifiers, which served to reduce PCR and sequencing biases. TCRdb called the PCR reads again in MiXCR, with one record for every CDR3 protein. This table holds around 150,000 distinct CDR3 sequences, roughly 34% found once. The sequencing here drew on blood, taken after autologous hematopoietic stem cell transplantation. The source of these receptors is a girl aged 10-17 years with multiple sclerosis.

This clonotype was seen a handful of times. V and J are TRBV29-1 and TRBJ1-2; TRBD1 matches at 7 bases. There are 12 residues in the CDR3. Per the germline V gene, CDR1 is SQVTM and CDR2 is ANQGSEA. V lost 4 bases, J lost 3 bases, and 2 bases stayed unmatched. The CDR3 DNA reads TGCAGCGTTGCAACAGGGGACTATGGCTACACCTTC. Translation: CSVATGDYGYTF.

The chain links TRBV12-3 or TRBV12-4 to TRBJ1-2; D uncertain. The CDR3 has 15 amino acids. V gave up 3 bases and J gave up 4 bases, with 15 bases separating them. Written as DNA, the CDR3 is TGTGCCAGCAGTTTTAAGGAGGACGGCCTCTATGGCTACACCTTC. This gives the protein CASSFKEDGLYGYTF.

This clonotype was detected many times. The chain joins TRBV4-3 to TRBJ2-4; D tentatively reads TRBD1 or TRBD2 (5 bases each). Looked up from germline, CDR1 is LGHNA and CDR2 is YSLEER. The CDR3 runs 17 residues. Between the trimmed V and J ends, which lost 0 bases and 6 bases, there was a span of 18 bases. This CDR3 reads CASSQDGARDRLNIQYF. The CDR3 nucleotides are TGCGCCAGCAGCCAAGATGGTGCCCGGGACCGTCTAAACATTCAGTACTTC.

This clonotype was detected ten times or more. The chain is built from TRBV7-2 and TRBJ2-4; D is uncertain. V was cut by 0 bases and J by 0 bases, with 9 bases left in between. Per germline, CDR1 SGHTA and CDR2 FQGNSA. This CDR3 region has 16 residues. CDR3 sequence reads: CASSLAFALAKNIQYF. As DNA, the CDR3 is TGTGCCAGCAGCTTAGCTTTTGCCCTAGCCAAAAACATTCAGTACTTC.